This T cell receptor beta chain is from a study of radiotherapy plus CTLA-4 blockade in lung cancer. Study information: For roughly 19% of patients, objective responses occurred, and approximately 31% had disease control.

Produced via immunoSEQ multiplex PCR; TCRdb's table is partial and in-frame only. The profile covers about 45,000 clones, with 50% to 70% appearing a single time and about 18% taken by the ten largest. Points on this clone: The antigen is not known.

Study conclusions and caveats: The study found tumor-derived TCR clones expanded in blood after radiotherapy plus ipilimumab.

Germline CDR1 reads SGHAT; CDR2 reads FQNNGV. This CDR3 is built from 15 residues. V gave up 5 bases and J gave up 2 bases; unmatched junction bases: 4. Here the sequenced sample was peripheral blood, taken from a patient treated with radiotherapy plus ipilimumab. The source is a human donor with non-small cell lung cancer who had a partial response to radiotherapy plus ipilimumab. This chain connects TRBV11-2 to TRBJ1-2, with TRBD1 matching over 11 bases. The CDR3 here is CASSQRDRGNYGYTF. The DNA for the CDR3 is TGTGCCAGCAGCCAAAGGGACAGGGGGAACTATGGCTACACCTTC. Together with reference TRBV11-2 and TRBJ1-2, the CDR3 gives the full variable domain: EAGVAQSPRYKIIEKRQSVAFWCNPISGHATLYWYQQILGQGPKLLIQFQNNGVVDDSQLPKDRFSAERLKGVDSTLKIQPAKLEDSAVYLCASSQRDRGNYGYTFGSGTRLTVV.